Below are 17 T cell receptor beta chains sequenced from a single sample in a study of shared clonotypes between healthy human individuals. CD45RO-negative, CCR7-positively selected cells formed the naive CD8 fraction, excluding terminally differentiated effector memory CD45RA+ cells. Only in-frame clones appear in the TCRdb table, and some are missing; sequencing was by immunoSEQ multiplex PCR. The data hold about 2 million clones, with about 95% observed a single time. The specimen was naive CD8+ T cells sorted from blood. These receptors were obtained from a man aged 18 to 29 in good health.

The V gene is TRBV19, the J gene TRBJ2-2; no clear D. Looked up from germline, CDR1 is LNHDA and CDR2 is SQIVND (reference sequence). There are 15 residues in the CDR3. The ends were cut back, 2 bases at V and 4 bases at J, with 11 bases in the middle. In DNA form, the CDR3 reads TGTGCCAGTAGTATACCCCGCGGAAGCACCGGGGAGCTGTTTTTT. Protein product: CASSIPRGSTGELFF.

V is TRBV2 and J is TRBJ2-6; D is ambiguous. Per germline, CDR1 SNHLY and CDR2 FYNNEI. The CDR3 runs to 15 residues. The germline V and J ends were trimmed by 3 bases and 0 bases, with 6 bases remaining between them. For the CDR3, the DNA is TGTGCCAGCAGTGACGCGCTCTCTGGGGCCAACGTCCTGACTTTC. This gives the protein CASSDALSGANVLTF.

This chain links TRBV11-1 with TRBJ2-3; tentative D call: TRBD2 (5 bases). CDR1 SGHAT and CDR2 FQDESV come from the germline V gene (reference sequence). The CDR3 contains 17 residues. Trimming left V 5 bases short and J 6 bases short, with 24 bases between. The DNA of the CDR3 is TGTGCCAGCAGCGAAGGTAGAGAGGGCCCCTCCCGGGATACGCAGTATTTT. Protein product: CASSEGREGPSRDTQYF. Full variable domain (rest looked up from reference TRBV11-1 and TRBJ2-3): EAEVAQSPRYKITEKSQAVAFWCDPISGHATLYWYRQILGQGPELLVQFQDESVVDDSQLPKDRFSAERLKGVDSTLKIQPAELGDSAMYLCASSEGREGPSRDTQYFGPGTRLTVL.

The gene calls are TRBV4-1 and TRBJ1-2, with 8 bases fitting TRBD1. This CDR3 region has 16 residues. CDR1 is MGHRA and CDR2 is YSYEKL in the germline V gene. The V segment lost 4 bases and the J segment 0 bases; nucleotides outside the gene matches: 7. CDR3 sequence: CASSPGQGATNYGYTF. DNA for the CDR3: TGCGCCAGCAGCCCCGGACAGGGCGCAACTAACTATGGCTACACCTTC.

The genes are TRBV5-4 and TRBJ2-5, with 7 bases that match TRBD2. CDR3 length: 14 amino acids. Germline-derived CDR1 and CDR2 are SGHNT and YYREEE (reference sequence). V shed 4 bases and J 2 bases; nucleotides not matched to a gene: 5. In nucleotides, the CDR3 is TGTGCCAGCAGCACCGGACTAGAACAAGAGACCCAGTACTTC. It yields the protein CASSTGLEQETQYF.

This chain's CDR3 is CASSQDPVETQYF. In DNA, the CDR3 is TGTGCCAGCAGCCAAGACCCGGTGGAGACCCAGTACTTC. The chain links TRBV4-2 to TRBJ2-5; D unresolved. The V end was cut by 0 bases, the J end by 5 bases, with 7 bases between. The CDR3 has 13 amino acids. Germline V gene data show CDR1 as LGHNA and CDR2 as YNFKEQ.

This CDR3 is CASSFLRDGYTEAFF. The CDR3 nucleotides read TGTGCCAGCAGCTTCTTACGGGATGGGTACACTGAAGCTTTCTTT. The chain combines TRBV7-9 with TRBJ1-1; D gene unclear. Trimming left V 3 bases short and J 3 bases short, with 14 bases between. Germline V gives CDR1 SEHNR, CDR2 FQNEAQ (reference sequence). The CDR3 loop spans 15 amino acids.

The chain couples TRBV6-5 to TRBJ2-7; 11 positions agree with TRBD1. The CDR3 totals 13 residues. After removal of 4 bases from V and 5 bases from J, the junction contained 1 base not matched to a gene. CDR1 is MNHEY and CDR2 is SVGAGI in the germline V gene. CDR3 residues: CASSWDRGNEQYF. As DNA, the CDR3 is TGTGCCAGCAGTTGGGACAGGGGGAACGAGCAGTACTTC.

The chain carries TRBV4-1 and TRBJ2-5; 16 bases agree with TRBD2. CDR3 size: 17 residues. J lost 5 bases, V lost 5 bases, and 8 bases had no gene match. From germline, CDR1 is MGHRA and CDR2 YSYEKL. CDR3 nucleotides: TGCGCCAGCAGCACCGGGACTAGCGGGGGGGCCCGGGAGACCCAGTACTTC. Translating gives CASSTGTSGGARETQYF.

The chain employs TRBV21-1 and TRBJ1-4. TRBV21-1 represents a pseudogene. This CDR3 comprises 16 residues. CDR3 coding DNA: TGTGCCAGCAGCAAAGGAAGGCACCGCGGTAATGAAAAACTGTTTTTT. Translating gives CASSKGRHRGNEKLFF.

The rearrangement links TRBV9 to TRBJ2-3, with 7 positions matching TRBD1. This CDR3 has 14 amino acids. With 4 bases clipped from V and 4 bases from J, the junction kept 6 bases outside the gene matches. In germline, CDR1 is SGDLS, CDR2 YYNGEE. The CDR3 DNA is TGTGCCAGCAGCACCCAGACAGGGCCAGATACGCAGTATTTT. Its protein product is CASSTQTGPDTQYF.

In its sample, this clone was seen once. The J gene is TRBJ2-7, the V gene TRBV28; D tentatively fits TRBD1 or TRBD2 (5 bases each). V lost 8 bases and J 7 bases, leaving 12 bases between the germline ends. The CDR3 contains 11 residues. From germline, CDR1 is MDHEN and CDR2 SYDVKM. The CDR3 reads CASGSEGEQYF. As DNA, the CDR3 is TGTGCCAGCGGATCTGAGGGGGAGCAGTACTTC.

This clone was seen just once. The genes are TRBV27 and TRBJ1-1; D is unclear. CDR3 length equals 14 residues. Trimming stripped 5 bases from V and 4 bases from J, with 14 bases between. The germline CDR1 and CDR2 sequences are MNHEY and SMNVEV (reference sequence). The CDR3 region has the DNA TGTGCCAGCAGTGCTACGGGAGGTCCCACTGAAGCTTTCTTT. Encoded protein: CASSATGGPTEAFF.

This CDR3 reads CASSADPSTHEQYF. The CDR3 region has the DNA TGTGCCAGCAGCGCCGACCCTAGCACCCACGAGCAGTACTTC. The V and J genes are TRBV9 and TRBJ2-7; the D gene is possibly TRBD2 (5 bases). CDR1 and CDR2 from the germline V gene are SGDLS and YYNGEE. This CDR3 comprises 14 residues. Trimming took off 3 bases at V and 5 bases at J, with 15 bases between the two ends.

This clone occurred a few times. The rearrangement joins TRBV30 to TRBJ1-1, with no clear D. Germline CDR1 reads GTSNPN; CDR2 reads SVGIG (reference sequence). The CDR3 contains 13 residues. The V end lost 1 base, the J end lost 4 bases, and 10 bases lay between the germline ends. In nucleotides, the CDR3 is TGTGCCTGGAGTGGGTGGGAGTCCACTGAAGCTTTCTTT. Its translation is CAWSGWESTEAFF.

The chain uses TRBV28 and TRBJ2-5; a weak D match, TRBD2 (6 bases). V lost 5 bases and J 4 bases, leaving 11 bases between the germline ends. CDR1 and CDR2 (germline): MDHEN, SYDVKM. This CDR3 has 13 amino acids. The CDR3 protein is CASSALGGETQYF. The CDR3 nucleotides are TGTGCCAGCAGTGCCCTCGGGGGAGAGACCCAGTACTTC.

The CDR3 spells CASSLASRAGGYEQYF. The CDR3 nucleotides read TGTGCCAGCAGCTTAGCCTCCAGGGCGGGAGGCTACGAGCAGTACTTC. The V and J genes are TRBV11-2 and TRBJ2-7; 8 bases agree with TRBD2. The CDR3 covers 16 residues. V shed 1 base, J shed 3 bases, and the junction held 8 bases outside the gene matches. Germline V CDR1 and CDR2: SGHAT, FQNNGV.